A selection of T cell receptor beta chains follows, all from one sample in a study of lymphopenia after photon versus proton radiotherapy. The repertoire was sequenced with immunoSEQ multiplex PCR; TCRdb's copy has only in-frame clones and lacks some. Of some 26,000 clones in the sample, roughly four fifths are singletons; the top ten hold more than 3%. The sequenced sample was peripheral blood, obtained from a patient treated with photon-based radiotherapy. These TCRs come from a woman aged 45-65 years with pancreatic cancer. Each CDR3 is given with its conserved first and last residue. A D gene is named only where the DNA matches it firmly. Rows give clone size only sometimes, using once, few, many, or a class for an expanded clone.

cdr3_aa: CASSQDTTRTDTQYF; cdr3_nt: TGTGCCAGCAGCCAAGATACCACGCGCACAGATACGCAGTATTTT; j_call: TRBJ2-3; v_call: TRBV14; clone_size: -; d_call: -
cdr3_aa: CAWRRPLSYNEQFF; cdr3_nt: TGTGCCTGGAGGAGGCCTCTTTCCTACAATGAGCAGTTCTTC; j_call: TRBJ2-1; v_call: TRBV30; clone_size: -; d_call: -
cdr3_aa: CAWSWAGHTGGQPQHF; cdr3_nt: TGTGCCTGGAGTTGGGCGGGACATACAGGGGGCCAGCCCCAGCATTTT; j_call: TRBJ1-5; v_call: TRBV30; clone_size: -; d_call: TRBD1
cdr3_aa: CASSHRDSYNEQFF; cdr3_nt: TGTGCCAGCAGTCACAGGGACTCCTACAATGAGCAGTTCTTC; j_call: TRBJ2-1; v_call: TRBV6-5; clone_size: -; d_call: -
cdr3_aa: CSVAAGRREQFF; cdr3_nt: TGCAGCGTTGCCGCAGGGCGAAGGGAGCAGTTCTTC; j_call: TRBJ2-1; v_call: TRBV29-1; clone_size: -; d_call: -
cdr3_aa: CASSSPRDRPNYGYTF; cdr3_nt: TGTGCCAGCAGCAGTCCAAGGGATAGACCTAACTATGGCTACACCTTC; j_call: TRBJ1-2; v_call: TRBV7-2; clone_size: once; d_call: -
cdr3_aa: CASSLPAGGEDTQYF; cdr3_nt: TGTGCCAGCAGCTTACCAGCGGGAGGTGAGGATACGCAGTATTTT; j_call: TRBJ2-3; v_call: TRBV5-8; clone_size: -; d_call: TRBD2
cdr3_aa: CASSKTGGNQPQHF; cdr3_nt: TGTGCCAGCAGCAAGACAGGGGGGAATCAGCCCCAGCATTTT; j_call: TRBJ1-5; v_call: TRBV4-2; clone_size: -; d_call: TRBD1
cdr3_aa: CASSTPSSGRAPDTQYF; cdr3_nt: TGTGCCAGCAGCACCCCCTCTAGCGGGAGAGCCCCAGATACGCAGTATTTT; j_call: TRBJ2-3; v_call: TRBV28; clone_size: once; d_call: TRBD2
cdr3_aa: CASSLGGQGESKNIQYF; cdr3_nt: TGTGCCAGCAGCTTAGGTGGGCAGGGGGAAAGCAAAAACATTCAGTACTTC; j_call: TRBJ2-4; v_call: TRBV11-2; clone_size: -; d_call: TRBD1
cdr3_aa: CASSLWANEKLFF; cdr3_nt: TGTGCCAGCAGCTTATGGGCGAATGAAAAACTGTTTTTT; j_call: TRBJ1-4; v_call: TRBV11-2; clone_size: -; d_call: -
cdr3_aa: CASSLSGRRDTGELFF; cdr3_nt: TGTGCCAGCAGCTTATCTGGGAGAAGGGACACCGGGGAGCTGTTTTTT; j_call: TRBJ2-2; v_call: TRBV7-8; clone_size: -; d_call: -
cdr3_aa: CASSPGNEQFF; cdr3_nt: TGTGCCAGTAGCCCGGGGAATGAGCAGTTCTTC; j_call: TRBJ2-1; v_call: TRBV19; clone_size: -; d_call: -
cdr3_aa: CASSLYNTQYF; cdr3_nt: TGTGCCAGCAGTTTGTACAATACGCAGTATTTT; j_call: TRBJ2-3; v_call: TRBV28; clone_size: -; d_call: -
cdr3_aa: CASTPKRVGETQYF; cdr3_nt: TGTGCCAGCACCCCCAAGAGGGTCGGCGAGACCCAGTACTTC; j_call: TRBJ2-5; v_call: TRBV7-8; clone_size: -; d_call: -
cdr3_aa: CASSFGDTEAFF; cdr3_nt: TGCGCCAGCAGCTTCGGGGACACTGAAGCTTTCTTT; j_call: TRBJ1-1; v_call: TRBV5-1; clone_size: -; d_call: -
cdr3_aa: CASSVDTSGRFYNEQFF; cdr3_nt: TGTGCCAGCAGCGTAGACACTAGCGGGAGGTTCTACAATGAGCAGTTCTTC; j_call: TRBJ2-1; v_call: TRBV9; clone_size: -; d_call: TRBD2
cdr3_aa: CASSGGLAGFGEQFF; cdr3_nt: TGTGCCAGCAGTGGGGGACTAGCGGGGTTTGGCGAGCAGTTCTTC; j_call: TRBJ2-1; v_call: TRBV27; clone_size: -; d_call: TRBD2
cdr3_aa: CATPRAGGRLAGDTGELFF; cdr3_nt: TGTGCCACCCCTCGCGCTGGGGGGCGGCTAGCGGGAGACACCGGGGAGCTGTTTTTT; j_call: TRBJ2-2; v_call: TRBV19; clone_size: -; d_call: TRBD2
cdr3_aa: CASNSLAPAGGTYEQYF; cdr3_nt: TGTGCCAGCAACTCCTTGGCCCCAGCGGGAGGTACCTACGAGCAGTACTTC; j_call: TRBJ2-7; v_call: TRBV27; clone_size: -; d_call: TRBD2
cdr3_aa: CASSLVGEIYNEQFF; cdr3_nt: TGTGCCAGCAGCTTAGTCGGGGAAATCTACAATGAGCAGTTCTTC; j_call: TRBJ2-1; v_call: TRBV7-2; clone_size: once; d_call: -
cdr3_aa: CASKRERTSGRETPYEQYF; cdr3_nt: TGTGCCAGCAAAAGGGAGAGGACTAGCGGGAGAGAAACCCCCTACGAGCAGTACTTC; j_call: TRBJ2-7; v_call: TRBV2; clone_size: -; d_call: TRBD2
cdr3_aa: CASSQVAGAEQFF; cdr3_nt: TGTGCCAGCAGCCAGGTAGCGGGAGCCGAGCAGTTCTTC; j_call: TRBJ2-1; v_call: TRBV14; clone_size: -; d_call: TRBD2
cdr3_aa: CASDLGQANTDTQYF; cdr3_nt: TGTGCCAGCGACCTGGGACAGGCAAACACAGATACGCAGTATTTT; j_call: TRBJ2-3; v_call: TRBV7-2; clone_size: -; d_call: TRBD1
cdr3_aa: CASSLNRGRRVEQYF; cdr3_nt: TGTGCCAGCAGCTTGAACCGGGGAAGGCGGGTCGAGCAGTACTTC; j_call: TRBJ2-7; v_call: TRBV7-9; clone_size: -; d_call: -
cdr3_aa: CASRARTSGSLRGYEQYF; cdr3_nt: TGTGCCAGCAGGGCCCGGACTAGCGGGAGCCTGCGGGGCTACGAGCAGTACTTC; j_call: TRBJ2-7; v_call: TRBV28; clone_size: -; d_call: TRBD2
cdr3_aa: CASSYSTGSTYEQYF; cdr3_nt: TGTGCCAGCAGTTACTCGACGGGCAGCACCTACGAGCAGTACTTC; j_call: TRBJ2-7; v_call: TRBV6-5; clone_size: -; d_call: -
cdr3_aa: CAGSAVLYNEQFF; cdr3_nt: TGTGCCGGCAGCGCGGTCCTATACAATGAGCAGTTCTTC; j_call: TRBJ2-1; v_call: TRBV5-4; clone_size: once; d_call: -
cdr3_aa: CASSPSSGWNTGELFF; cdr3_nt: TGTGCCAGCAGCCCCTCTAGCGGGTGGAACACCGGGGAGCTGTTTTTT; j_call: TRBJ2-2; v_call: TRBV7-2; clone_size: -; d_call: TRBD2
cdr3_aa: CASSYRRDRDNEQFF; cdr3_nt: TGTGCCAGCAGTTACCGCCGGGACAGGGACAATGAGCAGTTCTTC; j_call: TRBJ2-1; v_call: TRBV6-6; clone_size: -; d_call: TRBD1
cdr3_aa: CSVSRDGTYEQYF; cdr3_nt: TGCAGCGTCAGCCGGGACGGAACCTACGAGCAGTACTTC; j_call: TRBJ2-7; v_call: TRBV29-1; clone_size: -; d_call: -
cdr3_aa: CTSSPPADTQYF; cdr3_nt: TGCACCAGCAGCCCCCCAGCAGATACGCAGTATTTT; j_call: TRBJ2-3; v_call: TRBV1; clone_size: -; d_call: -
cdr3_aa: CASSANAGGAGAQYF; cdr3_nt: TGCGCCAGCAGCGCCAATGCGGGAGGGGCCGGGGCCCAGTACTTC; j_call: TRBJ2-5; v_call: TRBV10-2; clone_size: few; d_call: TRBD2
cdr3_aa: CASSLARGRGQETQYF; cdr3_nt: TGTGCCAGCAGTTTGGCGCGGGGTAGGGGACAAGAGACCCAGTACTTC; j_call: TRBJ2-5; v_call: TRBV6-5; clone_size: once; d_call: -
cdr3_aa: CATITDRTSGTGEQYF; cdr3_nt: TGTGCCACCATAACGGACCGGACTAGCGGGACGGGCGAGCAGTACTTC; j_call: TRBJ2-7; v_call: TRBV14; clone_size: -; d_call: TRBD2
cdr3_aa: CASSDPGTGGSYEQYF; cdr3_nt: TGTGCCAGTAGCGACCCCGGGACAGGGGGATCCTACGAGCAGTACTTC; j_call: TRBJ2-7; v_call: TRBV19; clone_size: -; d_call: TRBD1
cdr3_aa: CASTRLAGLVGTGELFF; cdr3_nt: TGCGCCAGCACCCGTCTAGCGGGACTCGTGGGCACCGGGGAGCTGTTTTTT; j_call: TRBJ2-2; v_call: TRBV10-2; clone_size: -; d_call: TRBD2